This TCR beta chain was observed in a study of blood T cell repertoires in COVID-19. On the study more broadly: The origin of the acute and convalescent COVID-19 samples was the United States, Italy and Spain. PBMCs, B-cell-depleted T cells, or T cells were the source of the cDNA or gDNA that made up the material.

The CDR3 consists of 16 residues. Trimming left V 2 bases short and J 3 bases short, with 15 bases between. Germline CDR1 MNHEY, CDR2 SVGAGI. Here immunoSEQ multiplex PCR was the method, and the copy in TCRdb shows in-frame clones only, minus some. The sample contains 110,000 to 150,000 clones, 65% to 85% of which appear only once. This TCR derives from a human donor in a cohort sampled during active COVID-19. V usage is TRBV6-5 and J usage is TRBJ2-3; D might be TRBD1 (6 bases). The sample taken for sequencing was peripheral blood. The CDR3 DNA follows: TGTGCCAGCAGTTACAAGCAGGGGTGGAAGACAGATACGCAGTATTTT. Protein product: CASSYKQGWKTDTQYF.